The next 15 T cell receptor beta chains were all read from a single sample in a study of PD-1 blockade in classical Hodgkin lymphoma. Profiled with immunoSEQ multiplex PCR; TCRdb holds only in-frame clones, not every one. The data contain about 28,000 clones, approximately 66% of them seen just once; the ten biggest clones take up about 26%. Every single patient, without exception, relapsed after autologous stem cell transplantation, and brentuximab vedotin exposure varied. Sequencing used peripheral blood mononuclear cells (PBMCs), obtained before the second cycle of nivolumab. All receptors derive from a human donor with classical Hodgkin lymphoma.

The sample holds one count of this clone. Germline is not matched at one junction end, which may reflect a read error. The chain employs TRBV4-3 and TRBJ1-6; D is unclear. Germline CDR1 LGHNA, CDR2 YSLEER. The length of the CDR3 is 15 residues. The CDR3 reads CASGQALSYNSPLHF. CDR3 nucleotide sequence: TGCGCCAGCGGCCAAGCCCTCTCCTATAATTCACCCCTCCACTTT.

In this sample, this clone turned up a few times. V and J are TRBV28 and TRBJ1-1, with a tentative D call TRBD1 (6 bases). The CDR3 is 13 amino acids. Trimming removed 5 bases from V and 0 bases from J, with 7 bases in between. Germline CDR1 MDHEN, CDR2 SYDVKM. The CDR3 sequence: CASSGQLNTEAFF. DNA of the CDR3: TGTGCCAGCAGTGGACAGTTGAACACTGAAGCTTTCTTT.

The CDR3: CASSVACQGYEQYV. The CDR3 DNA is TGTGCCAGCAGCGTAGCTTGTCAGGGGTACGAGCAGTACGTC. The chain couples TRBV9 to TRBJ2-7; possibly TRBD1 for D (6 bases). V lost 0 bases and J 4 bases, leaving 11 bases between the germline ends. Germline loops: CDR1 SGDLS, CDR2 YYNGEE. The CDR3 extends over 14 amino acids.

This rearrangement joins TRBV28 to TRBJ2-1; TRBD2 aligns across 8 bases. After removal of 2 bases from V and 7 bases from J, the junction contained 10 bases not matched to a gene. The CDR3 covers 16 residues. Germline V CDR1 and CDR2: MDHEN, SYDVKM. The CDR3 nucleotides read TGTGCCAGCAGTTTAAGTAGGAGCGGGAGCCAAAATGAGCAGTTCTTC. This encodes CASSLSRSGSQNEQFF.

The chain recombines TRBV7-9 with TRBJ2-5, with D perhaps given as TRBD1 or TRBD2 (5 bases each). Per the germline V gene, CDR1 is SEHNR and CDR2 is FQNEAQ (reference sequence). Trimming removed 4 bases from V and 5 bases from J, with 11 bases in between. The CDR3 has 13 amino acids. The CDR3 nucleotides are TGTGCCAGCAGCTACAGGACGGGGGAGACCCAGTACTTC. Translating it yields CASSYRTGETQYF. Supplemented by reference TRBV7-9 and TRBJ2-5, the full variable domain reads DTGVSQNPRHKITKRGQNVTFRCDPISEHNRLYWYRQTLGQGPEFLTYFQNEAQLEKSRLLSDRFSAERPKGSFSTLEIQRTEQGDSAMYLCASSYRTGETQYFGPGTRLLVL.

The chain has TRBV5-8 and TRBJ1-2, with 8 positions matching TRBD1. CDR3 length: 14 amino acids. Looked up from germline, CDR1 is SGHTS and CDR2 is YDEGEE. Unmatched junction bases numbered 6, after V lost 0 bases and J lost 8 bases. This chain's CDR3 is CASSLGTGLRGYTF. In DNA form, the CDR3 reads TGTGCCAGCAGCTTGGGGACAGGGTTACGGGGCTACACCTTC.

The chain recombines TRBV28 with TRBJ2-1, with D perhaps TRBD1 (6 bases). V gave up 4 bases and J gave up 6 bases, with 16 bases separating them. CDR1 is MDHEN, CDR2 SYDVKM, per germline. The CDR3 extends over 15 amino acids. CDR3 region: CASSSYNTGRNEQFF. For the CDR3, the DNA is TGTGCCAGCAGTTCGTATAACACAGGGCGCAATGAGCAGTTCTTC.

The V and J genes are TRBV10-2 and TRBJ2-1, with 14 nucleotides matching TRBD2. Germline CDR1 is WSHSY and CDR2 is SAAADI. CDR3 length: 18 residues. Trimming cost V 4 bases and J 6 bases; bases outside gene matches: 11. As DNA, the CDR3 is TGCGCCAGCAGTGGGACTAGCGGGGGGCCTCCGGCTCTCAATGAGCAGTTCTTC. Translated, it gives CASSGTSGGPPALNEQFF.

V is TRBV5-1 and J is TRBJ2-3; D call uncertain. V lost 4 bases and J 6 bases, leaving 15 bases between the germline ends. In germline, CDR1 is SGHRS, CDR2 YFSETQ. The CDR3 runs 14 residues. The CDR3 sequence is CASSPSGGRDTQYF. CDR3 DNA: TGCGCCAGCAGCCCCTCGGGCGGTCGGGATACGCAGTATTTT.

The chain recombines TRBV14 with TRBJ2-7; the D is unclear. CDR1 and CDR2 (germline): SGHDN, FVKESK. V was trimmed by 4 bases and J by 1 base, leaving 11 bases between them. The CDR3 is 14 amino acids. The CDR3 nucleotides are TGTGCCAGCAGCCCAACCGATTTTTCCTACGAGCAGTACTTC. This translates into CASSPTDFSYEQYF. Full variable domain (outside the CDR3, taken from reference TRBV14 and TRBJ2-7): EAGVTQFPSHSVIEKGQTVTLRCDPISGHDNLYWYRRVMGKEIKFLLHFVKESKQDESGMPNNRFLAERTGGTYSTLKVQPAELEDSGVYFCASSPTDFSYEQYFGPGTRLTVT.

This clone was counted once. The chain is built from TRBV6-1 and TRBJ1-3, with D tentatively TRBD1 (5 bases). Germline V CDR1 and CDR2: MNHNS, SASEGT. The V and J ends lost 6 bases and 5 bases respectively, with 11 bases between them. CDR3 length: 13 residues. The CDR3: CASRGQGRNTIYF. CDR3 DNA sequence: TGTGCCAGCAGGGGCCAGGGAAGAAACACCATATATTTT.

This clone qualifies as medium-sized. The chain uses TRBV14 and TRBJ2-7; the D gene is possibly TRBD1 (5 bases). V was cut by 8 bases and J by 1 base, with 9 bases left in between. The CDR3 covers 12 residues. From germline, CDR1 is SGHDN and CDR2 FVKESK. The CDR3 nucleotides are TGTGCCAGCGGGGCCACTTCCTACGAGCAGTACTTC. Encoded protein: CASGATSYEQYF.

The chain is built from TRBV28 and TRBJ2-5; D is unresolved. Trimming took 2 bases from V and 5 from J, leaving 9 bases between them. CDR3 length: 13 residues. Germline values: CDR1 MDHEN, CDR2 SYDVKM. DNA of the CDR3: TGTGCCAGCAGTTTAAGACAAAACGAGACCCAGTACTTC. Translated, it gives CASSLRQNETQYF.

The chain uses TRBV19 and TRBJ2-3; D gene uncertain. The CDR3 has 14 residues. Germline assignment: CDR1 LNHDA and CDR2 SQIVND (reference sequence). V was trimmed by 6 bases and J by 0 bases, leaving 10 bases between them. DNA of the CDR3: TGTGCCAGTAGGAACAAAGCTAGCACAGATACGCAGTATTTT. This codes for CASRNKASTDTQYF. Variable domain in full (rest from reference TRBV19 and TRBJ2-3): DGGITQSPKYLFRKEGQNVTLSCEQNLNHDAMYWYRQDPGQGLRLIYYSQIVNDFQKGDIAEGYSVSREKKESFPLTVTSAQKNPTAFYLCASRNKASTDTQYFGPGTRLTVL.

This chain joins TRBV5-1 and TRBJ2-1; TRBD2 matches 9 bases. The germline V gene encodes CDR1 SGHRS and CDR2 YFSETQ. V lost 1 base and J lost 6; bases outside the gene matches: 8. This CDR3 is built from 16 residues. The DNA of the CDR3 is TGCGCCAGCAGCTTGATCGGGGCGGGAGGGTCCAATGAGCAGTTCTTC. Protein sequence: CASSLIGAGGSNEQFF.